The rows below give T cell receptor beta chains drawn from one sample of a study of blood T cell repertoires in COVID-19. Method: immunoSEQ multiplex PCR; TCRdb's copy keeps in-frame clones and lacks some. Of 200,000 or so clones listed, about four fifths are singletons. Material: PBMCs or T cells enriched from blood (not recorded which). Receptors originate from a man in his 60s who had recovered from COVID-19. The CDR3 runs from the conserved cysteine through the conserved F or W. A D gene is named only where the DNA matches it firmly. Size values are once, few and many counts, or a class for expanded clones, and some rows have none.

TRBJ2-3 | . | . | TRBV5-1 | TGCGCCAGCAGCTTGCGAACAGGGAGCACAGATACGCAGTATTTT | CASSLRTGSTDTQYF
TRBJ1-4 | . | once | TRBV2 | TGTGCCAGCAGCTTAGACAGGAAAACTGAAAAACTGTTTTTT | CASSLDRKTEKLFF
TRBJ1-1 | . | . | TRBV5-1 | TGCGCCAGCAGCTTGCGGCAGGGACAAGTTGAAGCTTTCTTT | CASSLRQGQVEAFF
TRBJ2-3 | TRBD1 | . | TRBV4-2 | TGTGCCAGCAGCCAAGAAAGGACAGGGGGGAGTGGAGATACGCAGTATTTT | CASSQERTGGSGDTQYF
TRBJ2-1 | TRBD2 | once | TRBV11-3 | TGTGCCAGCAGCTTAGCACTAGCGGCCTACAATGAGCAGTTCTTC | CASSLALAAYNEQFF
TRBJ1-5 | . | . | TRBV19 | TGTGCCAGTAGTATTATTTATAGCAATCAGCCCCAGCATTTT | CASSIIYSNQPQHF
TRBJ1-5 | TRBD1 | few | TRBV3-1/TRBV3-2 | TGTGCCAGCAGCCAAGATACAGGGGTAAATCAGCCCCAGCATTTT | CASSQDTGVNQPQHF
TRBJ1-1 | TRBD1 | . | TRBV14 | TGTGCCAGCAGCCAAGCGGGCAGGGGGACTACTGAAGCTTTCTTT | CASSQAGRGTTEAFF
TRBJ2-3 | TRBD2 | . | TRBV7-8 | TGTGCCAGCAGCCGCCCCCTGACTAGCGGGGGAGGCACAGATACGCAGTATTTT | CASSRPLTSGGGTDTQYF
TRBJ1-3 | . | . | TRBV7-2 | TGTGCCAGCAGCTCAATACGGGGGTTAGGAAACACCATATATTTT | CASSSIRGLGNTIYF
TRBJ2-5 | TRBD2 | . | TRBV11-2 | TGTGCCAGCAGCCTGATACTAGCGGGGGGACAAGAGACCCAGTACTTC | CASSLILAGGQETQYF